The rows below give T cell receptor beta chains drawn from one sample of a study of blood T cell repertoires in COVID-19. Clones were read by immunoSEQ multiplex PCR, and TCRdb kept only the in-frame ones, dropping some. The repertoire has around 43,000 clones, over 70% of them found once; the top ten carry roughly an eighth. The material sequenced was peripheral blood. The receptors stem from a human donor in a cohort sampled during active COVID-19. CDR3s include the opening cysteine and the closing phenylalanine or tryptophan. D genes are given only for firm matches. Clone size is not always given. Where it is, it says once, few, many or a class for expanded clones.

j_call v_call clone_size d_call cdr3_nt cdr3_aa
TRBJ1-3 TRBV28 . . TGTGCCAGCAGTTTACAATCTGGAAACACCATATATTTT CASSLQSGNTIYF
TRBJ2-7 TRBV2 once TRBD2 TGTGCCAGCAGTCCTCTAGCGGGGACGAACGAGCAGTACTTC CASSPLAGTNEQYF
TRBJ2-5 TRBV6-4 . . TGTGCCAGCAGCGGGGGAGAGAAAGAGACCCAGTACTTC CASSGGEKETQYF
TRBJ2-2 TRBV11-2 . . TGTGCCAGCAGCCGAACCGTCCGGGATCTGCGGGAGCTGTTTTTT CASSRTVRDLRELFF
TRBJ2-2 TRBV24-1 . . TGTGCCACCAGTGATCAGCGTGCGGGATCCGGGGAGCTGTTTTTT CATSDQRAGSGELFF
TRBJ1-2 TRBV28 . . TGTGCCAGTGCTACAGGGATCGACTATGGCTACACCTTC CASATGIDYGYTF
TRBJ2-3 TRBV10-2 . TRBD1 TGCGCCAGCAGTGATTTCGGGATACCAGTCCATCCGGCCAGGGACAGAGAAAACACAGATACGCAGTATTTT CASSDFGIPVHPARDRENTDTQYF
TRBJ1-5 TRBV27 . TRBD1 TGTGCCAGCAGCCCGGACAGGCGGCAGCCCCAGCATTTT CASSPDRRQPQHF
TRBJ1-1 TRBV18 . . TGTGCCAGCTCACCTATGTCAGGGGATCGGACTGAAGCTTTCTTT CASSPMSGDRTEAFF
TRBJ2-3 TRBV27 . TRBD2 TGTGCCAGCAGTTTCATTAGCGGGATCAGCACAGATACGCAGTATTTT CASSFISGISTDTQYF
TRBJ2-1 TRBV7-9 . TRBD2 TGTGCCAGCAGCTTTGCGGGAGGGTATGATGAGCAGTTCTTC CASSFAGGYDEQFF
TRBJ2-5 TRBV19 . TRBD2 TGTGCCAGCCAGTGGGGTAGCGGGGCTCAAGAGACCCAGTACTTC CASQWGSGAQETQYF
TRBJ2-3 TRBV6-7 . TRBD2 TGTGCCAGCAGTTACTCCCCGGCAGGGACTAGCGGGTCCATAGATACGCAGTATTTT CASSYSPAGTSGSIDTQYF
TRBJ2-7 TRBV6-1 . . TGTGCCAGCAGTGAAGCGGAATGGGAGGCCGCCTACGAGCAGTACTTC CASSEAEWEAAYEQYF
TRBJ2-7 TRBV5-1 . TRBD1 TGCGCCAGCAGATGGACAGGTCCCCCCGAGCAGTACTTC CASRWTGPPEQYF
TRBJ1-2 TRBV7-2 . TRBD1 TGTGCCAGCAGGTCGGGACAGGCCACCTATGGCTACACCTTC CASRSGQATYGYTF